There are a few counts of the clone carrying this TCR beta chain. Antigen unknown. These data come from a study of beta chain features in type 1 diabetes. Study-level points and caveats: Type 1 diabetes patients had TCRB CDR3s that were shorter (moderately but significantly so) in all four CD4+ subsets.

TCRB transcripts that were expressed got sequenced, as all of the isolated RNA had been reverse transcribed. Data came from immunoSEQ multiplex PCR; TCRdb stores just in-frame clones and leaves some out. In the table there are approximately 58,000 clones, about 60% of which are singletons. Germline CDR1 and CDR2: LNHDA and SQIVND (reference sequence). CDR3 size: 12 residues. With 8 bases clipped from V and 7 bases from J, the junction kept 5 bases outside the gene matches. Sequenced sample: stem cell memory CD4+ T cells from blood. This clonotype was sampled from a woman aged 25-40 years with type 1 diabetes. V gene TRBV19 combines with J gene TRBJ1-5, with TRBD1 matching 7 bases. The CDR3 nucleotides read TGTGCCAGTGACAGGGAGGACCAGCCCCAGCATTTT. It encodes CASDREDQPQHF.